This T cell receptor beta chain is from a study of CD8 T cells in ankylosing spondylitis. The CDR3 has 16 residues. The V and J ends lost 3 bases and 3 bases, in that order; junction bases with no gene match: 4. Germline V CDR1 and CDR2: ENHRY, SYGVKD. TCRdb fed the 5' RACE reads into MiXCR, producing one record per CDR3 protein. The sample holds 250,000 or so distinct CDR3 sequences, about 24% seen once. This clonotype was observed at least ten times. The antigen remains undetermined. Study-level results: Blood of patients with ankylosing spondylitis appeared to be characterized by a TCR beta motif of eight or nine highly homologous variants.

The clonotype comes from a male donor with ankylosing spondylitis or in good health (not recorded which). The V gene is TRBV10-3, the J gene TRBJ2-5, with 13 positions matching TRBD2. Material: blood, either unsorted or a sorted T cell fraction (not recorded which). The DNA of the CDR3 is TGTGCCATCAGTGATACTAGCGGGGGGGGTGAAGAGACCCAGTACTTC. Translation gives CAISDTSGGGEETQYF.